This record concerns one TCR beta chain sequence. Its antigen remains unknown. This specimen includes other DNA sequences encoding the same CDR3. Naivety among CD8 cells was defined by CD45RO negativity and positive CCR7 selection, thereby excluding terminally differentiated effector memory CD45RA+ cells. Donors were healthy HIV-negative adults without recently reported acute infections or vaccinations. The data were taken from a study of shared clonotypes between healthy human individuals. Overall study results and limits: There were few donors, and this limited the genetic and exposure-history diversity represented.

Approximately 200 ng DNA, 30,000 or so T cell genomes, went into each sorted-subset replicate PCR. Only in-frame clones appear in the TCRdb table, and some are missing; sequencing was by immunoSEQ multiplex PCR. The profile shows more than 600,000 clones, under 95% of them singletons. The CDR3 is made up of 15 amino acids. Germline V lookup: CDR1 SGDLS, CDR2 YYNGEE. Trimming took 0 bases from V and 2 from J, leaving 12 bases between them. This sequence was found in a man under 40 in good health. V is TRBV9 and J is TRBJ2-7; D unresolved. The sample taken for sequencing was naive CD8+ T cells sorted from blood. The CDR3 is CASSVGGPRAYEQYF. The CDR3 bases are TGTGCCAGCAGCGTAGGTGGACCTAGGGCCTACGAGCAGTACTTC. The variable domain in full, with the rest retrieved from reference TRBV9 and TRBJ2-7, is DSGVTQTPKHLITATGQRVTLRCSPRSGDLSVYWYQQSLDQGLQFLIQYYNGEERAKGNILERFSAQQFPDLHSELNLSSLELGDSALYFCASSVGGPRAYEQYFGPGTRLTVT.